The clone carrying this T cell receptor beta chain was observed a handful of times. No antigen is known for it. Barcoded TCR alpha and TCR beta cDNA libraries with UMIs came from 5'RACE using constant-segment primers. TCRdb re-called the 5' RACE reads through MiXCR, storing one row per CDR3 protein. The sample has 550,000 to 600,000 distinct CDR3 sequences, roughly a sixth seen once. The data derive from a study of T-cell memory formation after mild COVID-19. V lost 6 bases to trimming and J lost 1 base, with 14 bases between them. Germline-derived CDR1 and CDR2 are SNHLY and FYNNEI. This CDR3 region has 15 residues. Points from the study as a whole: Day 15 to 85 contracting clones showed balanced CD4/CD8; later expanders leaned CD4+. Confirmation of SARS-CoV-2 specificity was lacking for second-wave clones peaking day 37.

The rearrangement uses TRBV2 and TRBJ2-3; D is unresolved. The sequencing input was PBMCs or a T cell subset sorted from them (not recorded which). This receptor was obtained from an adult woman who had mild COVID-19 (a few samples of this study predate the infection). Cell type and time point are not known. CDR3 loop: CASSEYPGGTDTQYF. Written as DNA, the CDR3 is TGTGCCAGCAGCGAGTACCCAGGCGGCACAGATACGCAGTATTTT.